This T cell receptor (beta chain) was documented in a study of vaccination and CD4 T cells after COVID-19. The treatment here: roughly ten-day PBMC culture with coronavirus spike peptide pools or control peptides (ViraFEST assay). Per-well cultures of under 2.5 million PBMCs received about 10 IU/ml IL-2 and approximately 10 ug/ml peptide pools. Researchers used the Oncomine TCR Beta short-read assay to sequence DNA from cultured CD4+ T cells. MiXCR, run by TCRdb on the PCR reads, gives a single entry per CDR3 protein. The table has roughly 20,000 distinct CDR3 sequences, less than 75% seen once; the top ten hold around 8%. Worth noting for this clonotype: The antigen remains unidentified.

The receptor was isolated from a human donor who had recovered from COVID-19. The sequencing input was CD4+ T cells from blood, cultured in vitro.

CDR3 sequence (DNA): TGTGCCAGCTCACAGGGGACTAGCGGCTACAATGAGCAGTTCTTC. It is translated as CASSQGTSGYNEQFF. V gene TRBV18 combines with J gene TRBJ2-1, with 11 nucleotides matching TRBD2. After removal of 4 bases from V and 3 bases from J, the junction contained 2 bases not matched to a gene. CDR1 KGHSH and CDR2 LQKENI come from the germline V gene. This CDR3 is 15 amino acids long.